This T cell receptor beta chain emerged from a study of blood T cell repertoires in COVID-19. Study context: Acute-phase and convalescent COVID-19 samples originated in the United States, Italy and Spain. PBMCs, B-cell-depleted T cells, or T cells provided the cDNA or gDNA that made up the material.

Germline V gene lookup returns CDR1 SNHLY and CDR2 FYNNEI. This CDR3 has 14 residues. V lost 2 bases and J lost 4, with 10 bases in between. Generated by immunoSEQ multiplex PCR, the TCRdb table keeps only in-frame clones and is missing some. The data hold about 140,000 clones, with about 88% observed a single time. The chain joins TRBV2 to TRBJ2-3; D is perhaps TRBD2 (6 bases). This TCR was recovered from a human donor in a cohort sampled during active COVID-19. The sequencing sample was made of peripheral blood. In nucleotides, the CDR3 is TGTGCCAGCAGTGAACGGGGGAAGCCAGATACGCAGTATTTT. The encoded protein is CASSERGKPDTQYF.